The clone carrying this T cell receptor (beta chain) was recorded at least ten times. The sample originates from a study of T cells after yellow fever vaccination. The V gene lost 5 bases and the J gene lost 1 base, with 7 bases spanning the gap. This CDR3 has 13 residues. From germline, CDR1 is KGHDR and CDR2 SFDVKD. A universal primer site and UMIs were added as TCR cDNA was made by 5'RACE template switching. TCRdb redid the calling of the 5' RACE reads with MiXCR, one entry per CDR3 protein. The table has 65,000 to 90,000 distinct CDR3 sequences, about 7.7% seen once. The chain employs TRBV24-1 and TRBJ1-1; D is unresolved. The TCR was taken from a man aged 25 to 45 who received the YFV17D yellow fever vaccine. Sequencing used CD8+ T cells sorted from PBMCs, obtained on the day of the yellow fever booster vaccination. CDR3 in amino acids: CATSVRENTEAFF. CDR3 in DNA: TGTGCCACCAGTGTGAGAGAGAACACTGAAGCTTTCTTT.